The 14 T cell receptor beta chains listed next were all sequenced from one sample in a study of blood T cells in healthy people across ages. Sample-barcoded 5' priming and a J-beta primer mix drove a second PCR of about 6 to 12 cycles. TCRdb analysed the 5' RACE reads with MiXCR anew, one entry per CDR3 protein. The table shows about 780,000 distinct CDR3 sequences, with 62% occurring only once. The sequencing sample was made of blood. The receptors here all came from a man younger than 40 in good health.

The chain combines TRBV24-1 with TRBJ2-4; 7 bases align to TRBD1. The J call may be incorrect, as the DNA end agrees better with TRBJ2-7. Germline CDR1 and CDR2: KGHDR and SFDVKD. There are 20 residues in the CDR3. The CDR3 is CATSDFIRGPGQYVSYEQYF. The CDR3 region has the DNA TGTGCCACCAGTGATTTCATAAGGGGTCCGGGACAGTACGTGTCCTACGAGCAGTACTTC.

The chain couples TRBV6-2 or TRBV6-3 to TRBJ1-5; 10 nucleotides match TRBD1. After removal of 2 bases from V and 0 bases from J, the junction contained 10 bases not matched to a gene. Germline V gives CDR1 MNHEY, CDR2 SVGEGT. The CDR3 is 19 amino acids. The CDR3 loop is CASSYLLGTGAYSNQPQHF. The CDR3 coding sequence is TGTGCCAGCAGTTACCTCCTCGGGACAGGGGCCTATAGCAATCAGCCCCAGCATTTT.

Here the CDR3 reads CSAGGEVGFSNQPQHF. Written as DNA, the CDR3 is TGCAGTGCGGGGGGCGAGGTAGGATTTAGCAATCAGCCCCAGCATTTT. V usage is TRBV20-1 and J usage is TRBJ1-5, with a tentative D call TRBD1 (6 bases). Germline V gene data show CDR1 as DFQATT and CDR2 as SNEGSKA (reference sequence). This CDR3 comprises 16 residues. V lost 6 bases to trimming and J lost 0 bases, with 18 bases between them.

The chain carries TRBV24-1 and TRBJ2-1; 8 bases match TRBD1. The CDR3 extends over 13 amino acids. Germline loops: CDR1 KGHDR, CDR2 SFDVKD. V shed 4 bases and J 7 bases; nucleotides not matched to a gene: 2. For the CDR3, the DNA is TGTGCCACCAGTGACAGGACAGGGAATGAGCAGTTCTTC. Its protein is CATSDRTGNEQFF.

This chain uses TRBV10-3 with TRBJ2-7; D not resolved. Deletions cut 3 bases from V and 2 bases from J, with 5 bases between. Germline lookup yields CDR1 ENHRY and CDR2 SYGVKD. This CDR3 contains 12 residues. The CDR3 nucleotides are TGTGCCATCAGTGATCCCACCTACGAGCAGTACTTC. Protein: CAISDPTYEQYF.

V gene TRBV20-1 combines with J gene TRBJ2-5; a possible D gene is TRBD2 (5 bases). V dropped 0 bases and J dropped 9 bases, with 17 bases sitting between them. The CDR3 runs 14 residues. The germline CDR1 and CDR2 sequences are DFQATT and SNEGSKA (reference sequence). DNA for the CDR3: TGCAGTGCTAGAGACTATCGGGGTTCTGAGGCCCAGTACTTC. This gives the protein CSARDYRGSEAQYF.

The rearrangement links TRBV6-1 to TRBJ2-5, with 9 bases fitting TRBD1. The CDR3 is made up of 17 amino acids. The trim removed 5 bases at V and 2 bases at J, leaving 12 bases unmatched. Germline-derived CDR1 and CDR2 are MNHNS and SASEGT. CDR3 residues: CASSRLFGTGTQETQYF. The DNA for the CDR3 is TGTGCCAGCAGTCGCCTTTTCGGGACAGGGACGCAAGAGACCCAGTACTTC.

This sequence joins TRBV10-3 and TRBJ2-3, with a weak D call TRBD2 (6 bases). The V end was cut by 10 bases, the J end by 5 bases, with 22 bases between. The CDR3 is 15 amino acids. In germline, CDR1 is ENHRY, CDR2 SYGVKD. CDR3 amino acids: CATGGSENLVDTQYF. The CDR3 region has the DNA TGTGCCACCGGGGGTAGCGAGAACCTGGTAGATACGCAGTATTTT.

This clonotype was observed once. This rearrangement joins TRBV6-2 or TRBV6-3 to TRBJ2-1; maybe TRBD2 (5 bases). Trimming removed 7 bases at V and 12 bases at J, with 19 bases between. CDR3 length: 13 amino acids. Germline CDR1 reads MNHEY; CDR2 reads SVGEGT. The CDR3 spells CASTTGTVAWQFF. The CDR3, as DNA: TGTGCCAGCACCACGGGAACCGTAGCTTGGCAGTTCTTC.

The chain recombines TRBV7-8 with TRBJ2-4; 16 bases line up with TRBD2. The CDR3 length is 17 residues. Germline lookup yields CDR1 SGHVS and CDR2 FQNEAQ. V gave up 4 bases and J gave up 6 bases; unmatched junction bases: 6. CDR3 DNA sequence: TGTGCCAGCAGCTCGGGACTAGCGGGGGGGCAAGGAAACATTCAGTACTTC. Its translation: CASSSGLAGGQGNIQYF.

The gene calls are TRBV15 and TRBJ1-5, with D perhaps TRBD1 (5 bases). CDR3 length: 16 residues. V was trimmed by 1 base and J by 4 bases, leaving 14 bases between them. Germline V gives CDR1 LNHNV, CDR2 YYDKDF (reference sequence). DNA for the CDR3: TGTGCCACCAGCAGAGCGGGGGAGGGTCCTAATCAGCCCCAGCATTTT. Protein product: CATSRAGEGPNQPQHF.

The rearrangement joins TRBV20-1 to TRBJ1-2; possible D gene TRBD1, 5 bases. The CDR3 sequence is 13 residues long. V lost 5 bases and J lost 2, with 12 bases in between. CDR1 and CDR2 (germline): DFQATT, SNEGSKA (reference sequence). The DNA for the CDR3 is TGCAGTGCTCCCCTTACAGGAAACTATGGCTACACCTTC. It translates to CSAPLTGNYGYTF.

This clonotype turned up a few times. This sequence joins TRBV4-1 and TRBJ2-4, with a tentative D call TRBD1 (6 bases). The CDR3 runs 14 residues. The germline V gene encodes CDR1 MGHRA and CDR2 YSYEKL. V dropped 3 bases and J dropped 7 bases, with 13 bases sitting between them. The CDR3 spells CASSHGNRANIQYF. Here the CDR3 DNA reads TGCGCCAGCAGCCATGGAAACAGGGCGAACATTCAGTACTTC.

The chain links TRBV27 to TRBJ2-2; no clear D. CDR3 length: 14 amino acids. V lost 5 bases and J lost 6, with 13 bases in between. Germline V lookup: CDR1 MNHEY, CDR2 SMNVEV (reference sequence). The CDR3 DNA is TGTGCCAGCAGTCAACTGCCCTACTCCGGGGAGCTGTTTTTT. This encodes CASSQLPYSGELFF.